The 27 T cell receptor beta chains below come from one sample, sequenced in a study of Graves' ophthalmopathy and Graves' hyperthyroidism. RNA transcripts were the template, and TCR beta CDR3 regions were amplified from them. An opening RT-PCR round employed HTBI primers and preceded a second-round multiplex PCR. TCRdb analysed the multiplex PCR reads with MiXCR anew, one entry per CDR3 protein. The sample lists hundreds of thousands of distinct CDR3 sequences, around a fifth occurring once. Sequencing was performed on peripheral blood. All receptors derive from a woman between 18 and 29 years old with stable Graves' hyperthyroidism.

This clonotype was seen ten or more times. This rearrangement joins TRBV19 to TRBJ1-5; D gene ambiguous. CDR3 length: 15 residues. Trimming removed 5 bases from V and 3 bases from J, with 14 bases in between. CDR1 is LNHDA and CDR2 is SQIVND in the germline V gene (reference sequence). CDR3 protein: CASSSVVEYNQPQHF. The DNA of the CDR3 is TGTGCCAGTAGTTCCGTGGTGGAGTACAATCAGCCCCAGCATTTT.

This clonotype was observed a handful of times. The chain recombines TRBV30 with TRBJ2-7; D is possibly TRBD1 or TRBD2 (5 bases each). The V and J ends lost 0 bases and 3 bases respectively, with 15 bases between them. CDR1 and CDR2 (germline): GTSNPN, SVGIG (reference sequence). The CDR3 extends over 15 amino acids. The CDR3 loop reads CAWSVVGTELYEQYF. Here the CDR3 DNA reads TGTGCCTGGAGTGTAGTAGGGACGGAACTCTACGAGCAGTACTTC.

As concerns this clonotype: One end of the junction fails to match germline, which may point to a read error. The chain carries TRBV15 and TRBJ2-5; D not certain. CDR1 and CDR2 (germline): LNHNV, YYDKDF (reference sequence). This CDR3 comprises 13 residues. In DNA, the CDR3 is TGTGCCACCAGCAGAGTACAGCAAGAGAGCCAGTACTTC. The encoded protein is CATSRVQQESQYF. Filled out from reference TRBV15 and TRBJ2-5, the complete variable domain reads DAMVIQNPRYQVTQFGKPVTLSCSQTLNHNVMYWYQQKSSQAPKLLFHYYDKDFNNEADTPDNFQSRRPNTSFCFLDIRSPGLGDTAMYLCATSRVQQESQYFGPGTRLLVL.

This clonotype was recorded at least ten times. The chain employs TRBV29-1 and TRBJ1-2; no clear D gene. The germline V and J ends were trimmed by 7 bases and 3 bases, with 15 bases remaining between them. CDR1 SQVTM and CDR2 ANQGSEA come from the germline V gene. The CDR3 sequence is 13 residues long. In nucleotides, the CDR3 is TGCAGCGCGGACGGGGATAATGACTATGGCTACACCTTC. Translating gives CSADGDNDYGYTF. The entire variable domain, with the rest obtained from reference TRBV29-1 and TRBJ1-2, is as follows: SAVISQKPSRDICQRGTSLTIQCQVDSQVTMMFWYRQQPGQSLTLIATANQGSEATYESGFVIDKFPISRPNLTFSTLTVSNMSPEDSSIYLCSADGDNDYGYTFGSGTRLTVV.

This clonotype has ten or more counts. It is unclear where the CDR3 begins or ends on the DNA, so no DNA is shown, and the CDR3 is as TCRdb lists it. The chain uses TRBV2 and TRBJ1-1. The germline V gene encodes CDR1 SNHLY and CDR2 FYNNEI. The CDR3 is 15 amino acids in total, end residues counted. The CDR3 is CATSTLGTLNTEAFF.

This clonotype was found many times. V usage is TRBV2 and J usage is TRBJ1-5; D perhaps matches TRBD1 (5 bases). The CDR3 spans 13 residues. Germline V gene lookup returns CDR1 SNHLY and CDR2 FYNNEI. V was trimmed by 6 bases and J by 7 bases, leaving 13 bases between them. This CDR3 reads CASRRWGVQPQHF. The CDR3 DNA is TGTGCCAGCAGGAGGTGGGGGGTGCAGCCCCAGCATTTT.

In this sample, this clonotype turned up many times. CDR3 nucleotide sequence: TGTGCCAGCACCCGGGGGGTCTCCTACGAGCAGTACTTC. It yields the protein CASTRGVSYEQYF. The genes are TRBV28 and TRBJ2-7; 7 bases align to TRBD2. Germline CDR1 and CDR2: MDHEN and SYDVKM. V lost 7 bases, J lost 0 bases, and 3 bases stayed unmatched. The CDR3 contains 13 residues.

Turning to this clonotype: A read error is possible here, since a much larger clone lies one base away. This rearrangement joins TRBV30 to TRBJ1-1; D remains ambiguous. From germline, CDR1 is GTSNPN and CDR2 SVGIG (reference sequence). The CDR3 is 15 residues long. CDR3 sequence: CAWSPFWSPNTEACF. CDR3 coding DNA: TGTGCCTGGAGTCCCTTTTGGAGCCCAAACACTGAAGCTTGCTTT.

This clonotype occurred many times. The CDR3 spells CASSYSPQGANTEAFF. The CDR3 DNA reads as TGTGCCAGCAGTTACTCTCCACAGGGGGCGAACACTGAAGCTTTCTTT. The V gene is TRBV6-5, the J gene TRBJ1-1, with 9 bases matching TRBD1. V shed 0 bases, J shed 1 base, and the junction held 3 bases outside the gene matches. This CDR3 comprises 16 residues. CDR1 and CDR2 from the germline V gene are MNHEY and SVGAGI.

V gene TRBV20-1 combines with J gene TRBJ1-5, with a tentative D call TRBD1 (5 bases). Trimming shortened V by 4 bases and J by 1 base, and 14 bases separated the two germline ends. This CDR3 has 15 amino acids. The germline V gene has CDR1 DFQATT and CDR2 SNEGSKA (reference sequence). This CDR3 reads CSATSRGRSNQPQHF. DNA for the CDR3: TGCAGTGCTACCTCTCGGGGGAGGAGCAATCAGCCCCAGCATTTT.

The chain links TRBV11-3 to TRBJ2-7; D uncertain. The V and J ends lost 1 base and 0 bases respectively, with 10 bases between them. The CDR3 has 15 amino acids. CDR1 is SGHNT, CDR2 YENEEA, per germline. CDR3 nucleotide sequence: TGTGCCAGCAGCTTAGGCCTGGGTAACTCCTACGAGCAGTACTTC. This translates into CASSLGLGNSYEQYF.

Ten or more counts support this clonotype. CDR3 amino acids: CSARDGGKETQYF. The CDR3 DNA sequence: TGCAGTGCTAGAGACGGCGGTAAAGAGACCCAGTACTTC. The V and J genes are TRBV20-1 and TRBJ2-5; D gene ambiguous. This CDR3 contains 13 residues. Germline values: CDR1 DFQATT, CDR2 SNEGSKA (reference sequence). V lost 0 bases to trimming and J lost 3 bases, with 8 bases between them.

Many counts were recorded for this clonotype. This sequence joins TRBV11-2 and TRBJ2-7; 10 bases line up with TRBD2. The CDR3 sequence is 16 residues long. Germline V lookup: CDR1 SGHAT, CDR2 FQNNGV. Trimming took 6 bases from V and 1 from J; bases not matched to a gene: 9. The DNA of the CDR3 is TGTGCCAGCAGAAAAGCGGGAGCGGGAGGGTCCTACGAGCAGTACTTC. Protein: CASRKAGAGGSYEQYF. Full variable domain (rest looked up from reference TRBV11-2 and TRBJ2-7): EAGVAQSPRYKIIEKRQSVAFWCNPISGHATLYWYQQILGQGPKLLIQFQNNGVVDDSQLPKDRFSAERLKGVDSTLKIQPAKLEDSAVYLCASRKAGAGGSYEQYFGPGTRLTVT.

This clonotype came up many times. V gene TRBV25-1 combines with J gene TRBJ2-4; TRBD2 matches at 8 bases. This CDR3 spans 13 amino acids. The germline V gene encodes CDR1 MGHDK and CDR2 SYGVNS. Losses at the gene ends were 2 bases for V and 12 bases for J; bases not matched to a gene: 6. CDR3 amino acids: CASSERASGHQYF. CDR3 DNA: TGTGCCAGCAGTGAAAGGGCTAGCGGGCATCAGTACTTC.

The chain combines TRBV20-1 with TRBJ2-2; D may correspond to TRBD1 or TRBD2 (5 bases each). There are 14 residues in the CDR3. Trimming took 7 bases from V and 2 from J, leaving 14 bases between them. Germline V gene data show CDR1 as DFQATT and CDR2 as SNEGSKA (reference sequence). The CDR3, as DNA: TGCAGTGTATCATATGGGGGTAACACCGGGGAGCTGTTTTTT. Its protein product is CSVSYGGNTGELFF.

This chain links TRBV28 with TRBJ1-2; D gene unclear. V was cut by 6 bases and J by 7 bases, with 15 bases left in between. The germline CDR1 and CDR2 sequences are MDHEN and SYDVKM. The CDR3 covers 13 residues. CDR3 nucleotide sequence: TGTGCCAGCAGAAGGGATTCTATGGGTGGCTACACCTTC. Its translation: CASRRDSMGGYTF.

In its sample, this clonotype was seen many times. The chain links TRBV4-1 to TRBJ2-5; a weak D match, TRBD1 (6 bases). This CDR3 is built from 14 residues. From germline, CDR1 is MGHRA and CDR2 YSYEKL. Trimming shortened V by 1 base and J by 5 bases, and 11 bases separated the two germline ends. The CDR3 loop is CASSQAGVGETQYF. DNA for the CDR3: TGCGCCAGCAGCCAAGCAGGGGTAGGCGAGACCCAGTACTTC.

The table lists this clonotype with many counts. J is TRBJ2-7 and V is TRBV7-2; 9 positions match TRBD2. Per germline, CDR1 SGHTA and CDR2 FQGNSA. The J segment lost 5 bases and the V segment lost 4 bases, leaving 3 bases of the junction unmatched. The CDR3 covers 13 residues. The CDR3 region is CASSSSGTHEQYF. CDR3 in DNA: TGTGCCAGCAGCTCTAGCGGGACCCACGAGCAGTACTTC.

The table lists this clonotype with a few counts. The V gene is TRBV12-3 or TRBV12-4, the J gene TRBJ1-5; the match to TRBD1 covers 8 bases. The length of the CDR3 is 12 residues. The V segment lost 6 bases and the J segment 6 bases; nucleotides outside the gene matches: 1. CDR3 protein: CASRTGVQPQHF. The CDR3, as DNA: TGTGCCAGCAGGACAGGGGTTCAGCCCCAGCATTTT.

This clonotype was seen at least ten times. This chain connects TRBV20-1 to TRBJ2-2; D unresolved. Germline CDR1 is DFQATT and CDR2 is SNEGSKA (reference sequence). Deletions cut 3 bases from V and 2 bases from J, with 7 bases between. The CDR3 has 13 amino acids. CDR3 coding DNA: TGCAGTGCTAGGGATGAAAACACCGGGGAGCTGTTTTTT. Its protein product is CSARDENTGELFF.

The rearrangement joins TRBV12-3 or TRBV12-4 to TRBJ2-7; D is perhaps TRBD2 (5 bases). Between the trimmed V and J ends, which lost 6 bases and 5 bases, there was a span of 17 bases. This CDR3 spans 14 amino acids. CDR3 nucleotide sequence: TGTGCCAGCAGCCGGAGGACTGCCCTGAACGAGCAGTACTTC. Its protein is CASSRRTALNEQYF.

This clonotype was recorded at least ten times. The V gene is TRBV7-8, the J gene TRBJ1-2; 8 bases align to TRBD1. CDR1 is SGHVS, CDR2 FQNEAQ, per germline. The CDR3 consists of 18 residues. J lost 2 bases, V lost 2 bases, and 13 bases had no gene match. This CDR3 is CASSLRVNDRGSNYGYTF. CDR3 coding DNA: TGTGCCAGCAGCTTACGGGTGAATGACAGGGGATCAAACTATGGCTACACCTTC.

This clonotype was recorded many times. The V and J genes are TRBV27 and TRBJ1-1; D is unresolved. From germline, CDR1 is MNHEY and CDR2 SMNVEV (reference sequence). The CDR3 runs 15 residues. V was pared by 0 bases and J by 3 bases, with 11 bases between. CDR3 sequence reads: CASSLSRAEHTEAFF. The CDR3 coding sequence is TGTGCCAGCAGTTTATCGCGAGCAGAACACACTGAAGCTTTCTTT.

This clonotype was observed many times. V usage is TRBV7-2 and J usage is TRBJ2-7; 10 bases are shared with TRBD2. Germline CDR1 is SGHTA and CDR2 is FQGNSA. The CDR3 totals 15 residues. Trimming removed 4 bases from V and 2 bases from J; junction bases left unmatched: 5. As DNA, the CDR3 is TGTGCCAGCAGCTGGTCCGGGACTAGCGCCTACGAGCAGTACTTC. It codes for CASSWSGTSAYEQYF.

The genes are TRBV13 and TRBJ1-1, with D uncertain. Germline V gene data show CDR1 as PRHDT and CDR2 as FYEKMQ (reference sequence). The CDR3 totals 12 residues. Between the trimmed V and J ends, which lost 2 bases and 7 bases, there was a span of 8 bases. CDR3 in amino acids: CASSLRPSEAFF. DNA of the CDR3: TGTGCCAGCAGCTTAAGACCAAGTGAAGCTTTCTTT.

The CDR3 is CASSIGQGADIQYF. DNA of the CDR3: TGTGCCAGCAGTATCGGACAGGGGGCGGACATTCAGTACTTC. This chain joins TRBV6-1 and TRBJ2-4; 11 nucleotides agree with TRBD1. This CDR3 comprises 14 residues. Germline CDR1 and CDR2: MNHNS and SASEGT. Trimming took 5 bases from V and 8 from J; bases not matched to a gene: 5.

The V and J genes are TRBV30 and TRBJ2-5; a weak D match, TRBD1 (6 bases). V lost 5 bases, J lost 0 bases, and 10 bases lay in between. The CDR3 has 13 residues. In germline, CDR1 is GTSNPN, CDR2 SVGIG (reference sequence). CDR3 in DNA: TGTGCCTGGTTACAGGGATACCAAGAGACCCAGTACTTC. Protein product: CAWLQGYQETQYF. The full variable domain, rest sourced from reference TRBV30 and TRBJ2-5, is SQTIHQWPATLVQPVGSPLSLECTVEGTSNPNLYWYRQAAGRGLQLLFYSVGIGQISSEVPQNLSASRPQDRQFILSSKKLLLSDSGFYLCAWLQGYQETQYFGPGTRLLVL.